These T cell receptor beta chains were read from a single sample in a study of lymphopenia after photon versus proton radiotherapy. Using immunoSEQ multiplex PCR, the repertoire was profiled, and TCRdb retains in-frame clones only, with some absent. The sample lists 42,000 or so clones, approximately 82% occurring once. Sample: peripheral blood, taken from a patient treated with proton-based radiotherapy. These receptors were taken from a woman aged 70-85 years with pancreatic cancer. The CDR3 runs from the conserved cysteine through the conserved F or W. A D gene is named only where the DNA matches it firmly. Rows give clone size only sometimes, using once, few, many, or a class for an expanded clone.

V: TRBV6-1; size: -; J: TRBJ2-1; D: -; CDR3: CASSERDEQFF; DNA: TGTGCCAGCAGTGAGAGGGATGAGCAGTTCTTC
V: TRBV28; size: medium-sized; J: TRBJ2-3; D: TRBD2; CDR3: CASSHGLGENQNTQYF; DNA: TGTGCCAGCAGTCACGGACTAGGGGAGAATCAAAATACGCAGTATTTT
V: TRBV6-6; size: -; J: TRBJ2-2; D: -; CDR3: CASSPIGTGELFF; DNA: TGTGCCAGCAGCCCGATTGGGACCGGGGAGCTGTTTTTT
V: TRBV30; size: once; J: TRBJ1-1; D: -; CDR3: CAWEGPTENTEAFF; DNA: TGTGCCTGGGAGGGACCGACAGAGAACACTGAAGCTTTCTTT
V: TRBV4-3; size: once; J: TRBJ2-1; D: -; CDR3: CASSQVGLVGADEQFF; DNA: TGCGCCAGCAGCCAAGTAGGCCTAGTGGGGGCGGACGAGCAGTTCTTC
V: TRBV18; size: few; J: TRBJ2-7; D: -; CDR3: CASSNSGTSVEQYF; DNA: TGTGCCAGCTCAAACTCAGGGACTTCCGTCGAGCAGTACTTC
V: TRBV5-1; size: once; J: TRBJ2-1; D: TRBD2; CDR3: CASSLGGTSGTRVSYNEQFF; DNA: TGCGCCAGCAGCTTGGGCGGGACTAGCGGGACCCGAGTGAGTTACAATGAGCAGTTCTTC
V: TRBV5-4; size: -; J: TRBJ2-1; D: TRBD2; CDR3: CASSKLAGGYNEQFF; DNA: TGTGCCAGCAGCAAACTAGCGGGAGGTTACAATGAGCAGTTCTTC
V: TRBV28; size: once; J: TRBJ2-7; D: TRBD1; CDR3: CASRSAGTGLYEQYF; DNA: TGTGCCAGCAGATCCGCCGGGACAGGACTATACGAGCAGTACTTC
V: TRBV7-9; size: -; J: TRBJ1-6; D: -; CDR3: CASSLGQAIVSPLHF; DNA: TGTGCCAGCAGCTTAGGACAGGCTATTGTCTCACCCCTCCACTTT
V: TRBV29-1; size: -; J: TRBJ2-7; D: -; CDR3: CSVERDGAGEQYF; DNA: TGCAGCGTTGAACGAGACGGGGCGGGCGAGCAGTACTTC
V: TRBV6-5; size: medium-sized; J: TRBJ1-2; D: -; CDR3: CASSPAGGLYGYTF; DNA: TGTGCCAGCAGCCCAGCGGGGGGCCTCTATGGCTACACCTTC
V: TRBV30; size: once; J: TRBJ2-3; D: -; CDR3: CAWRTVTDTQYF; DNA: TGTGCCTGGAGGACAGTAACAGATACGCAGTATTTT
V: TRBV11-2; size: -; J: TRBJ2-1; D: -; CDR3: CASSFIGGSGNEQFF; DNA: TGTGCCAGCAGCTTTATAGGGGGATCTGGCAATGAGCAGTTCTTC
V: TRBV7-8; size: -; J: TRBJ2-1; D: TRBD1; CDR3: CASSKQGPGWNEQFF; DNA: TGTGCCAGCAGTAAACAGGGGCCAGGATGGAATGAGCAGTTCTTC
V: TRBV6-1; size: -; J: TRBJ2-5; D: -; CDR3: CASSEETQYF; DNA: TGTGCCAGCAGTGAAGAGACCCAGTACTTC
V: TRBV5-1; size: -; J: TRBJ2-1; D: -; CDR3: CASSLNPGGSYNEQFF; DNA: TGCGCCAGCAGCTTGAATCCCGGGGGCTCCTACAATGAGCAGTTCTTC
V: TRBV2; size: -; J: TRBJ2-1; D: TRBD2; CDR3: CASRRTSGTDNEQFF; DNA: TGTGCCAGCAGGCGGACTAGCGGGACTGACAATGAGCAGTTCTTC
V: TRBV4-2; size: -; J: TRBJ2-7; D: TRBD2; CDR3: CASSPGLAVYEQYF; DNA: TGTGCCAGCAGCCCGGGACTAGCGGTTTACGAGCAGTACTTC
V: TRBV19; size: -; J: TRBJ2-2; D: -; CDR3: CASSSDSGTGELFF; DNA: TGTGCCAGTAGCTCTGACAGCGGGACCGGGGAGCTGTTTTTT
V: TRBV12-5; size: -; J: TRBJ2-1; D: -; CDR3: CASGLSGLGEQFF; DNA: TGTGCTAGTGGTTTGTCAGGGTTGGGGGAGCAGTTCTTC
V: TRBV10-3; size: -; J: TRBJ1-1; D: -; CDR3: CAITSGLLTTEAFF; DNA: TGTGCCATCACCTCGGGACTTTTAACCACTGAAGCTTTCTTT
V: TRBV4-2; size: -; J: TRBJ2-2; D: -; CDR3: CASSQDQRGRLFF; DNA: TGTGCCAGCAGCCAAGATCAGAGGGGACGGCTGTTTTTT
V: TRBV6-5; size: -; J: TRBJ2-7; D: TRBD2; CDR3: CASSNGLAGDNEQYF; DNA: TGTGCCAGCAGTAACGGACTAGCGGGAGATAACGAGCAGTACTTC
V: TRBV29-1; size: few; J: TRBJ2-4; D: TRBD2; CDR3: CSATFGGDIQYF; DNA: TGCAGCGCTACTTTCGGGGGGGACATTCAGTACTTC
V: TRBV6-6; size: -; J: TRBJ2-7; D: TRBD2; CDR3: CASSPPTSGRHEQYF; DNA: TGTGCCAGCAGTCCACCGACTAGCGGGAGACACGAGCAGTACTTC
V: TRBV30; size: medium-sized; J: TRBJ1-2; D: TRBD1; CDR3: CAWTRDRASGYTF; DNA: TGTGCCTGGACCAGGGACAGGGCTTCTGGCTACACCTTC
V: TRBV5-1; size: -; J: TRBJ1-1; D: -; CDR3: CASSLSWGTEAFF; DNA: TGCGCCAGCAGCTTGTCCTGGGGCACTGAAGCTTTCTTT
V: TRBV27; size: few; J: TRBJ2-1; D: TRBD1; CDR3: CASSWGQPNYNEQFF; DNA: TGTGCCAGCAGCTGGGGACAGCCTAACTACAATGAGCAGTTCTTC
V: TRBV2; size: once; J: TRBJ2-3; D: TRBD1; CDR3: CASSEGQGRTDTQYF; DNA: TGTGCCAGCAGCGAGGGACAGGGGCGCACAGATACGCAGTATTTT
V: TRBV4-1; size: -; J: TRBJ1-3; D: TRBD1; CDR3: CASSGGGTTGNGNTIYF; DNA: TGCGCCAGCAGTGGGGGGGGGACGACAGGGAATGGAAACACCATATATTTT
V: TRBV7-9; size: few; J: TRBJ1-2; D: -; CDR3: CASSATAQGRRYGYTF; DNA: TGTGCCAGCAGCGCAACGGCCCAGGGGCGACGCTATGGCTACACCTTC
V: TRBV9; size: -; J: TRBJ2-1; D: -; CDR3: CASSVMGNSYNEQFF; DNA: TGTGCCAGCAGCGTCATGGGGAACTCCTACAATGAGCAGTTCTTC
V: TRBV9; size: few; J: TRBJ2-2; D: -; CDR3: CASSPSTAGELFF; DNA: TGTGCCAGCAGCCCATCGACAGCCGGGGAGCTGTTTTTT
V: TRBV7-9; size: -; J: TRBJ1-1; D: TRBD1; CDR3: CASSSTTGGRNQAFF; DNA: TGTGCCAGCAGCTCAACTACAGGGGGCCGGAATCAAGCTTTCTTT
V: TRBV28; size: -; J: TRBJ2-2; D: TRBD2; CDR3: CASSSWPGLAGGMNTGELFF; DNA: TGTGCCAGCAGTTCGTGGCCGGGACTAGCGGGGGGAATGAACACCGGGGAGCTGTTTTTT
V: TRBV11-2; size: -; J: TRBJ2-7; D: -; CDR3: CASSLDRPEAYEQYF; DNA: TGTGCCAGCAGCTTAGACAGACCGGAGGCCTACGAGCAGTACTTC
V: TRBV23-1; size: -; J: TRBJ2-7; D: TRBD1; CDR3: CASSLRDRTYEQYF; DNA: TGCGCCAGCAGCCTCCGGGACAGAACCTACGAGCAGTACTTC
V: TRBV15; size: few; J: TRBJ2-1; D: -; CDR3: CATSTVKTSLKFF; DNA: TGTGCCACCAGCACCGTGAAGACTAGTTTGAAGTTCTTC
V: TRBV28; size: -; J: TRBJ2-1; D: -; CDR3: CASSQTSRSSYNEQFF; DNA: TGTGCCAGCAGTCAAACTAGCCGGAGCTCCTACAATGAGCAGTTCTTC
V: TRBV10-3; size: -; J: TRBJ1-2; D: -; CDR3: CAISETINYGYTF; DNA: TGTGCCATCAGTGAGACAATTAACTATGGCTACACCTTC